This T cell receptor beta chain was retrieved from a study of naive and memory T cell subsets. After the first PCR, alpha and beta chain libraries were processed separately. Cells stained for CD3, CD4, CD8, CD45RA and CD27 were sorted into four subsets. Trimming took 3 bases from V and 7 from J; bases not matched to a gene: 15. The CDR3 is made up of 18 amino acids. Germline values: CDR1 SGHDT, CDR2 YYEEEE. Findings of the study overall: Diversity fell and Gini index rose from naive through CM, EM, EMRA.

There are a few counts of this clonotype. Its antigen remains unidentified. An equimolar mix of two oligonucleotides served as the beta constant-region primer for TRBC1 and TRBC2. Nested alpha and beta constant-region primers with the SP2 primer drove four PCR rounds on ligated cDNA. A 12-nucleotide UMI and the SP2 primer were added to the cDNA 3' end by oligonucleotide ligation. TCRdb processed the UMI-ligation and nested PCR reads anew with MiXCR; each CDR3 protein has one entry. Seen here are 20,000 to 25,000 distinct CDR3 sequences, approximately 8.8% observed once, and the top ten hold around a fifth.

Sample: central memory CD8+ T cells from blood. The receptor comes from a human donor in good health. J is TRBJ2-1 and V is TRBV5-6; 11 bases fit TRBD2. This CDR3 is CASSSLVELAGVGNEQFF. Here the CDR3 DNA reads TGTGCCAGCAGCTCCCTCGTGGAACTAGCGGGAGTTGGAAATGAGCAGTTCTTC.